This T cell receptor beta chain is from a study of blood T cell repertoires in COVID-19 (dated by TCRdb to 2020 to 2021). Context from the whole study: Collaborator samples came from the United States, Italy and Spain and covered acute and convalescent phases of COVID-19. The prospective study material was composed of cDNA or gDNA derived from T cells, B-cell-depleted T cells, or PBMCs. The samples were drawn from the first 160 participants of the ongoing ImmuneRACE study and from roughly 1,300 subjects provided by 6 global collaborators. Deeply sampled blood TCRbeta repertoires from subjects exposed to, actively infected with, or recovered from COVID-19 were included in the dataset. The repertoires were made available in a free public database intended to serve as a resource for research on the immune response to SARS-CoV-2. Where available, HLA class I and class II types were obtained from metadata supplied by the sample provider rather than from assay-based typing. Sample metadata almost always included a de-identified subject ID, COVID-19 status, age in years and sex. Overall results and qualifications from the work: How much clinical and demographic metadata was included differed by source and by participant, and the metadata was provided uncurated.

The immunoSEQ Assay, a bias-controlled multiplex PCR, was used to amplify TCRbeta CDR3 regions from genomic DNA. The paper's processing steps were these. The number of nucleated cells in each sample was estimated by amplification of reference gene primers within the assay. To quantify the absolute abundance of each unique TCRbeta CDR3 rearrangement, sequence reads were collapsed and filtered. For each sample, productive Simpson clonality was calculated by taking the square root of Simpson's diversity index across productive rearrangements. Here the immuneACCESS table is served through TCRdb, limited to in-frame sequences with V and J called. Missing clones are a known gap in these copies; in checked studies unresolved V genes cover under half, and the rest lacks a known reason. For V, J and clone size, that table is used; D and trimming come from the DNA. The sample includes around 190,000 clones, with roughly 84% observed a single time. The ten biggest clones cover approximately 3% of the sample.

To note about this clone: Its antigen has not been determined. No much larger clone exists at a distance of one base, and base qualities are not known.

Participants in the prospective study were aged roughly 18 to 90 years, lived in 20 to 25 United States geographic areas, and enrolled through a virtual design. Cohort assignment in the prospective study relied on participant-reported clinical history from a screening survey and a study questionnaire. Exposed participants were defined as having been in contact with someone with a PCR-confirmed or clinician-diagnosed COVID-19 case within 2 weeks of study entry. Each participant in the prospective study had whole blood, serum and a nasopharyngeal or oropharyngeal swab collected by mobile phlebotomists. Additional blood draws and questionnaires over an approximately 2-month period could optionally be provided by prospective study participants. Prospective study blood samples were shipped either frozen or at room temperature before DNA extraction. The receptor was isolated from a woman aged 25 to 39 who had been exposed to COVID-19. Material: PBMCs or T cells enriched from blood (not recorded which).

The CDR3 region has the sequence CASSGAFGSTEAFF. The nucleotide sequence is TGTGCCAGCAGCGGAGCGTTTGGGAGCACTGAAGCTTTCTTT. The V gene is TRBV11-2 and the J gene is TRBJ1-1, with the D gene call left open. V gives up 5 bases and J gives up 4 bases, and the segment between their germline ends measures 14 bases. Per the germline V gene, SGHAT is the CDR1 and FQNNGV is the CDR2. The CDR3 has 14 amino acids, counting the end cysteine and phenylalanine. Just the 42-base CDR3 DNA is kept, in frame starting at base 1.